A selection of T cell receptor beta chains follows, all from one sample in a study of blood T cell repertoires in COVID-19. Method: immunoSEQ multiplex PCR; TCRdb's copy keeps in-frame clones and lacks some. This table has some 150,000 clones, approximately 92% appearing once. Sequenced input: peripheral blood. The receptors originated from a woman aged 55-69 years with active COVID-19. Each CDR3 is given with its conserved first and last residue. The D gene is left open where the match is weak. Clone size is not always given. Where it is, it says once, few, many or a class for expanded clones.

D gene	clone size	V gene	J gene	CDR3 protein	CDR3 DNA
TRBD1	-	TRBV18	TRBJ2-7	CASSPGAQGVGEQYF	TGTGCCAGCTCACCCGGCGCACAGGGGGTAGGCGAGCAGTACTTC
-	-	TRBV5-6	TRBJ1-1	CASSLEGKPGTRNTEAFF	TGTGCCAGCAGCTTGGAGGGAAAGCCCGGGACACGAAACACTGAAGCTTTCTTT
TRBD2	-	TRBV5-5	TRBJ2-1	CASSRPTSGSYNEQFF	TGTGCCAGCAGCAGGCCGACTAGCGGTTCCTACAATGAGCAGTTCTTC
TRBD1	-	TRBV11-2	TRBJ1-2	CASRKLDREGYTF	TGTGCCAGCAGAAAACTCGACAGGGAAGGCTACACCTTC
TRBD2	once	TRBV4-3	TRBJ2-2	CASSQDGGGNTGELFF	TGCGCCAGCAGCCAAGACGGCGGGGGAAACACCGGGGAGCTGTTTTTT
-	-	TRBV10-1	TRBJ2-7	CASSPGTGFYEQYF	TGCGCCAGCAGTCCCGGGACTGGCTTCTACGAGCAGTACTTC
TRBD1	-	TRBV30	TRBJ2-7	CAWGQGYHEQYF	TGTGCCTGGGGACAGGGGTACCACGAGCAGTACTTC
TRBD1	once	TRBV4-3	TRBJ1-1	CASSHQTKGDSEAFF	TGCGCCAGCAGCCACCAAACGAAGGGGGACAGTGAAGCTTTCTTT
-	-	TRBV19	TRBJ1-5	CASTEGGRVVQPQHF	TGTGCCAGTACCGAGGGGGGGCGCGTCGTTCAGCCCCAGCATTTT
TRBD2	-	TRBV5-4	TRBJ2-2	CASSLPGLADASTGELFF	TGTGCCAGCAGCTTGCCCGGACTAGCGGACGCTTCTACCGGGGAGCTGTTTTTT
TRBD1	-	TRBV7-9	TRBJ2-3	CAIRGQSKDTQYF	TGTGCCATTAGGGGGCAGTCTAAAGATACGCAGTATTTT
TRBD1	-	TRBV12-3/TRBV12-4	TRBJ1-1	CASRPATGAEAFF	TGTGCCAGCCGGCCCGCGACAGGGGCTGAAGCTTTCTTT
-	-	TRBV27	TRBJ2-5	CASSGIQGLETQYF	TGTGCCAGCAGTGGGATACAGGGATTAGAGACCCAGTACTTC
-	-	TRBV6-2/TRBV6-3	TRBJ2-1	CASSLLNEQFF	TGTGCCAGCAGTTTACTCAATGAGCAGTTCTTC
TRBD2	-	TRBV4-2	TRBJ2-1	CASSRQGAGVVNEQFF	TGTGCCAGCAGCCGCCAAGGGGCGGGAGTTGTCAATGAGCAGTTCTTC
-	-	TRBV7-8	TRBJ2-1	CASSLVHYDNEQFF	TGTGCCAGCAGCTTAGTTCACTATGACAATGAGCAGTTCTTC
-	-	TRBV4-3	TRBJ1-6	CASSQDPVRDWVGSPLHF	TGCGCCAGCAGCCAAGATCCCGTCCGGGACTGGGTTGGTTCACCCCTCCACTTT
TRBD2	-	TRBV3-1/TRBV3-2	TRBJ2-5	CASSHPLGGGRGETQYF	TGTGCCAGCAGCCATCCCCTGGGAGGCGGGAGGGGCGAGACCCAGTACTTC
TRBD1	-	TRBV4-3	TRBJ1-1	CASSQDHRGPDTEAFF	TGCGCCAGCAGCCAAGACCACAGGGGGCCCGACACTGAAGCTTTCTTT
-	-	TRBV4-2	TRBJ1-1	CASSLSDRNTEAFF	TGTGCCAGCAGCCTTTCGGACAGGAACACTGAAGCTTTCTTT
-	-	TRBV28	TRBJ2-7	CASSPLTPGNEQYF	TGTGCCAGCAGTCCACTGACCCCAGGGAACGAGCAGTACTTC
TRBD2	once	TRBV3-1/TRBV3-2	TRBJ2-2	CASSQDRTSSNTGELFF	TGTGCCAGCAGCCAAGATAGGACTAGCTCCAACACCGGGGAGCTGTTTTTT
-	-	TRBV15	TRBJ1-4	CATEQGLNGEKLFF	TGTGCCACTGAACAGGGTCTTAATGGTGAAAAACTGTTTTTT
TRBD2	-	TRBV6-2/TRBV6-3	TRBJ2-3	CASSSTGTRSTQYF	TGTGCCAGCAGTTCAACCGGGACTAGATCTACGCAGTATTTT
-	-	TRBV7-9	TRBJ2-7	CASSFGARGSYEQYF	TGTGCCAGCAGCTTCGGAGCGCGAGGGTCCTACGAGCAGTACTTC
TRBD2	-	TRBV3-1/TRBV3-2	TRBJ2-7	CASTSTGREGPHSYEQYF	TGTGCCAGCACCTCAACGGGGCGGGAGGGCCCTCACTCCTACGAGCAGTACTTC
-	-	TRBV28	TRBJ2-3	CASSLRLGDTDTQYF	TGTGCCAGCAGTTTACGACTTGGAGACACAGATACGCAGTATTTT
TRBD1	once	TRBV28	TRBJ1-1	CASSPQTGEPEAFF	TGTGCCAGCAGTCCACAGACAGGGGAACCTGAAGCTTTCTTT
TRBD1	-	TRBV5-1	TRBJ2-7	CASSPGQGGHEQYF	TGCGCCAGCAGCCCGGGACAGGGCGGCCACGAGCAGTACTTC
TRBD2	-	TRBV30	TRBJ2-7	CAWSHNGRGEQYF	TGTGCCTGGAGTCACAACGGGAGGGGCGAGCAGTACTTC
-	-	TRBV7-3	TRBJ2-1	CASSRVQNNEQFF	TGTGCCAGCAGCCGAGTACAGAACAATGAGCAGTTCTTC
TRBD1	-	TRBV7-6	TRBJ2-3	CASSLAGTGLNTQYF	TGTGCCAGCAGCTTAGCCGGGACAGGGCTCAATACGCAGTATTTT
-	-	TRBV28	TRBJ1-2	CATPGERGAWGYTF	TGTGCCACCCCGGGGGAGCGAGGCGCATGGGGCTACACCTTC
TRBD2	once	TRBV11-2	TRBJ2-5	CASCPRGGANQETQYF	TGTGCCAGCTGCCCCCGGGGGGGCGCCAACCAAGAGACCCAGTACTTC
TRBD2	-	TRBV3-1/TRBV3-2	TRBJ2-5	CASSLAGGGETQYF	TGTGCCAGCAGCCTAGCGGGCGGCGGGGAGACCCAGTACTTC
-	-	TRBV30	TRBJ2-6	CACSRDSGANVLTF	TGTGCCTGCAGCCGGGACTCTGGGGCCAACGTCCTGACTTTC
TRBD1	-	TRBV28	TRBJ1-2	CASTSGGRYYGYTF	TGTGCCAGCACTTCAGGGGGGAGGTACTATGGCTACACCTTC
-	-	TRBV28	TRBJ1-2	CASSRRDGYTF	TGTGCCAGCAGCCGGAGAGATGGCTACACCTTC
TRBD1	-	TRBV25-1	TRBJ1-4	CASSEGGQGLGNEKLFF	TGTGCCAGCAGTGAAGGGGGACAGGGGTTGGGTAATGAAAAACTGTTTTTT
-	-	TRBV5-1	TRBJ2-3	CASSPGLGAADTQYF	TGCGCCAGCAGCCCTGGACTTGGCGCCGCAGATACGCAGTATTTT
TRBD2	-	TRBV7-9	TRBJ2-1	CASSSIGAGEMYEQFF	TGTGCCAGCAGCTCCATAGGGGCGGGAGAAATGTATGAGCAGTTCTTC
TRBD2	-	TRBV30	TRBJ2-2	CAGTSGSTGELFF	TGTGCGGGGACTAGCGGGTCGACCGGGGAGCTGTTTTTT
-	-	TRBV4-1	TRBJ2-6	CASSQYGLGRGSGANVLTF	TGCGCCAGCAGCCAATATGGTCTTGGCAGGGGCTCTGGGGCCAACGTCCTGACTTTC
TRBD2	-	TRBV19	TRBJ2-1	CADRSGNEQFF	TGTGCCGACCGTAGCGGGAATGAGCAGTTCTTC
TRBD2	-	TRBV12-5	TRBJ2-1	CASGLFPGGSSYNEQFF	TGTGCTAGTGGTTTGTTTCCCGGCGGGAGCTCCTACAATGAGCAGTTCTTC
-	-	TRBV12-3/TRBV12-4	TRBJ2-7	CASSFGTSGEQYF	TGTGCCAGCAGTTTTGGGACATCGGGCGAGCAGTACTTC
TRBD2	-	TRBV15	TRBJ2-1	CATSRDQVASGKPSSYNEQFF	TGTGCCACCAGCAGAGATCAGGTTGCGAGCGGGAAGCCATCCTCCTACAATGAGCAGTTCTTC